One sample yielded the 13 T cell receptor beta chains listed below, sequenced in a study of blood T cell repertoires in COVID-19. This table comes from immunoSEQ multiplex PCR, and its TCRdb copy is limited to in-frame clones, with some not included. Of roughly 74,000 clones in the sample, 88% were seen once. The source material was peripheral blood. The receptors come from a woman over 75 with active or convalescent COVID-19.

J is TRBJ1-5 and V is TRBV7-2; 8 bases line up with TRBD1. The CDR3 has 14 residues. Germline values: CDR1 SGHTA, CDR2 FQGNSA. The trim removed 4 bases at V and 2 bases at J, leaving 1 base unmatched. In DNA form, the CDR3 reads TGTGCCAGCAGCTGGGGACAGGGCAATCAGCCCCAGCATTTT. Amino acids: CASSWGQGNQPQHF.

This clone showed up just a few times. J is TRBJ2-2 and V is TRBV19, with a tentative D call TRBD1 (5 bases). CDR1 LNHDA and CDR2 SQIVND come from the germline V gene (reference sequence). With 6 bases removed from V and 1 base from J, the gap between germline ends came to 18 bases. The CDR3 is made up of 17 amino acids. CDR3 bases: TGTGCCAGTAGGCGAGGTCCCGGCAGGGAGAACACCGGGGAGCTGTTTTTT. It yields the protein CASRRGPGRENTGELFF. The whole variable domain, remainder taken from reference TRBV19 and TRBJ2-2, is DGGITQSPKYLFRKEGQNVTLSCEQNLNHDAMYWYRQDPGQGLRLIYYSQIVNDFQKGDIAEGYSVSREKKESFPLTVTSAQKNPTAFYLCASRRGPGRENTGELFFGEGSRLTVL.

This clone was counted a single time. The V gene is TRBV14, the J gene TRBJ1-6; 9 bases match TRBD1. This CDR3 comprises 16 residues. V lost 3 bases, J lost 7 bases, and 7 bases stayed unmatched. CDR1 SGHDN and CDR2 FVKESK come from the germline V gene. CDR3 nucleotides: TGTGCCAGCAGCCAGCGGCGGACAGGGGTCAATTCACCCCTCCACTTT. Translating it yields CASSQRRTGVNSPLHF.

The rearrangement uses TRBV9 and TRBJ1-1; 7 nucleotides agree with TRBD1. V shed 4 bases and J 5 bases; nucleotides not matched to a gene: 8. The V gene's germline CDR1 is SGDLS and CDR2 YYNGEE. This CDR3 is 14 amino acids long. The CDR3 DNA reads TGTGCCAGCAGCTCCCTCGCAGGGGGGACTGAAGCTTTCTTT. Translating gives CASSSLAGGTEAFF.

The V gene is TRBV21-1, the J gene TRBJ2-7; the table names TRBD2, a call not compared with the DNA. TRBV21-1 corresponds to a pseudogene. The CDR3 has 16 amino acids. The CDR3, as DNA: TGTGCCAGCAGCAAACCGGTGGCTAGCATCCCCTACGAGCAGTACTTC. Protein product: CASSKPVASIPYEQYF.

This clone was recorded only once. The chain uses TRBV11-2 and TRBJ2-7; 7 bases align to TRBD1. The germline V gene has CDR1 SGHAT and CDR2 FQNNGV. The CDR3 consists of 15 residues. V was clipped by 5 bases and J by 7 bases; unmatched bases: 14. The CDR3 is CASSRDRVPGVEQYF. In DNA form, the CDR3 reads TGTGCCAGCAGCCGAGACAGGGTCCCTGGTGTGGAGCAGTACTTC.

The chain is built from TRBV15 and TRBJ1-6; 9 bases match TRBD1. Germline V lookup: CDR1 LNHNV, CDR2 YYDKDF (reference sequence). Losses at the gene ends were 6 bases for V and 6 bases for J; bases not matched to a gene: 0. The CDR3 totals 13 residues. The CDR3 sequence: CATRDRGNSPLHF. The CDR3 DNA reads TGTGCCACCAGGGACAGGGGTAATTCACCCCTCCACTTT.

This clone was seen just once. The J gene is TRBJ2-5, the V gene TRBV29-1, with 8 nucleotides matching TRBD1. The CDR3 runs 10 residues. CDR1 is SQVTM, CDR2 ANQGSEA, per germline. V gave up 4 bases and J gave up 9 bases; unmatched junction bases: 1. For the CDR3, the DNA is TGCAGCGTTGGGACAGGGTCCCAGTACTTC. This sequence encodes CSVGTGSQYF.

The CDR3 region is CASSYGQDTPLHF. The CDR3 nucleotides are TGTGCCAGCAGCTACGGACAAGATACACCCCTCCACTTT. This sequence joins TRBV7-2 and TRBJ1-6; a possible D gene is TRBD1 (5 bases). CDR3 length equals 13 residues. V shed 4 bases and J shed 11 bases, with 12 bases lying between them. From germline, CDR1 is SGHTA and CDR2 FQGNSA.

CDR3 bases: TGTGCCAGCAGCTCCAAGCGGGGATCCTCCTACGAGCAGTACTTC. Protein: CASSSKRGSSYEQYF. The chain uses TRBV13 and TRBJ2-7; 7 bases are a match to TRBD2. The length of the CDR3 is 15 residues. Germline CDR1 is PRHDT and CDR2 is FYEKMQ (reference sequence). After removal of 4 bases from V and 0 bases from J, the junction contained 6 bases not matched to a gene.

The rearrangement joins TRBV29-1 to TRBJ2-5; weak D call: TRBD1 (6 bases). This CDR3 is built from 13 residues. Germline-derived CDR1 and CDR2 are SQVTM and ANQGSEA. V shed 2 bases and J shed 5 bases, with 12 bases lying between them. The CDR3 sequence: CSVELGRGETQYF. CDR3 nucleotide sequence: TGCAGCGTTGAACTGGGCAGGGGTGAGACCCAGTACTTC.

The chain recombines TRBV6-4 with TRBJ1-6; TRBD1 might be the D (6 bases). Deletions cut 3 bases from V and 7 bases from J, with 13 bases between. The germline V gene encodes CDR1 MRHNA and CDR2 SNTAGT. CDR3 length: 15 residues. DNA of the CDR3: TGTGCCAGCAGTGAGTTCAGGGGAGGGAATTCACCCCTCCACTTT. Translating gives CASSEFRGGNSPLHF.

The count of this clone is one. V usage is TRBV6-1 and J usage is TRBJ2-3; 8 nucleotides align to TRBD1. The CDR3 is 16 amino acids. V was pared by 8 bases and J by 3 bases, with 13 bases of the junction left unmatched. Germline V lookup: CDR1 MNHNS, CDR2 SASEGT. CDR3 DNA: TGTGCCAGCGGTGTAAATCGGGACAGGATTACAGATACGCAGTATTTT. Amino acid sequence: CASGVNRDRITDTQYF.